Listed below are T cell receptor beta chains from one sample, sequenced in a study of shared clonotypes between healthy human individuals. Only in-frame clones appear in the TCRdb table, and some are missing; sequencing was by immunoSEQ multiplex PCR. The sample lists over 2,000,000 clones, roughly 93% occurring once. Input material: naive CD8+ T cells from PBMCs. All receptors come from a young man in good health. Some clones in this sample may be carry-over from other donors' samples. Both conserved end residues are trimmed from each CDR3. The order of the fields is clone size, CDR3 length, J gene, D gene, V gene, CDR3 protein. D genes are given only for firm matches. Part of the rows lack a size; the others show once, few, many or a class for expanded clones.

-,11,TRBJ2-7,-,TRBV27,ASSSVAGYEQY
-,14,TRBJ2-3,TRBD1,TRBV4-2,ASSQGLGQSTDTQY
-,14,TRBJ2-6,-,TRBV7-3,ASSPTIGAGANVLT
-,12,TRBJ2-7,TRBD1,TRBV9,ASSPGDRHYEQY
-,12,TRBJ2-3,-,TRBV7-2,ASSLVGKRDTQY
-,13,TRBJ1-2,-,TRBV28,ASSLLRDFNYGYT
-,13,TRBJ2-3,-,TRBV10-3,ATLPTAAVADTQY
-,11,TRBJ2-1,-,TRBV4-1,ASSQKRVSEQF
-,16,TRBJ1-1,TRBD1,TRBV10-1,ASSELSTGPDLNTEAF
-,12,TRBJ2-7,-,TRBV6-6,ASSYFSLGDEQY
-,14,TRBJ2-7,-,TRBV28,ASSPRGPLGVDEQY
-,14,TRBJ1-5,-,TRBV16,ASSQSGANPYQPQH
-,12,TRBJ1-1,-,TRBV5-5,ASSGTVGLTEAF
-,11,TRBJ2-5,-,TRBV29-1,SVDATVQETQY
-,12,TRBJ2-3,TRBD2,TRBV11-2,ASSSIAGGNTQY
-,14,TRBJ2-5,-,TRBV6-1,ASSEALEGLGETQY
-,13,TRBJ2-3,-,TRBV6-5,ASSYGVRSTDTQY
-,14,-,-,TRBV4-1,ASSQDMTETSYEQY
-,12,TRBJ2-1,-,TRBV7-9,ASSLEGRPNEQF
-,13,TRBJ1-1,-,TRBV28,ASSYLGGKNTEAF
-,13,TRBJ2-7,TRBD2,TRBV11-2,ASSLAREGYYEQY
-,13,TRBJ1-4,-,TRBV5-5,ASSLNSPNREKLF
-,11,TRBJ2-7,-,TRBV19,ASSTKTVYEQY
-,10,TRBJ2-7,-,TRBV29-1,SVAGPPIEQY
-,12,TRBJ2-7,TRBD2,TRBV5-5,ASSLGLAGWEQY
-,11,TRBJ1-2,-,TRBV14,ASSQEGTYGYT
-,14,TRBJ2-7,TRBD2,TRBV5-6,ASSLVTGTTSYEQY
-,10,TRBJ1-2,TRBD1,TRBV27,ASSTNRGGYT
-,14,TRBJ2-1,TRBD1,TRBV12-5,ASGLVGQGDHNEQF
-,10,TRBJ1-1,-,TRBV19,ASSIRGTEAF
-,12,TRBJ1-1,TRBD1,TRBV28,ASSPRTGRTEAF
-,12,TRBJ1-3,-,TRBV27,ASSFGGPGNTIY
-,13,TRBJ2-7,-,TRBV19,ASSIDRAVGNEQY
-,13,TRBJ2-7,-,TRBV28,ASGRGGTAPGEQY
-,16,TRBJ2-1,TRBD2,TRBV7-8,ASSPGLAGALSYNEQF
-,14,TRBJ2-1,TRBD2,TRBV27,ASSQTGTSEGNEQF
few,14,TRBJ1-5,-,TRBV28,ASSLYPSDSNQPQH
-,16,TRBJ2-1,-,TRBV28,ASSSDGRAVLSDNEQF
-,10,TRBJ2-5,-,TRBV5-1,ASSLGPDSPY
-,13,TRBJ2-2,TRBD1,TRBV11-3,ASSFQDRGTGELF
-,12,TRBJ2-7,-,TRBV6-5,ASSIETPPYEQY
-,14,TRBJ1-2,-,TRBV10-2,ASSESRAGANYGYT
-,13,TRBJ2-1,-,TRBV5-6,ASSLGGDFYNEQF
-,12,TRBJ2-7,-,TRBV5-8,ASSTSGSSYEQY
-,15,TRBJ1-2,TRBD1,TRBV6-1,ASSENMRGQLYYGYT
-,11,TRBJ2-7,TRBD1,TRBV27,ASSDRGRYEQY
-,16,TRBJ1-4,-,TRBV7-9,ASSSKGAGDTTNEKLF
-,10,TRBJ2-3,-,TRBV27,ASSSERGTQY
-,13,TRBJ1-5,-,TRBV10-2,ASSEPGAGGQPQH
-,13,TRBJ1-5,-,TRBV19,ASRGGHLSNQPQH
-,12,TRBJ1-1,-,TRBV19,ASLPGIKWTEAF
few,12,TRBJ1-5,-,TRBV9,ASNNRPGGQPQH
-,14,TRBJ2-4,-,TRBV28,ASSLAGFLAKNIQY
-,10,TRBJ1-2,TRBD1,TRBV7-9,ASSEGGTKGT